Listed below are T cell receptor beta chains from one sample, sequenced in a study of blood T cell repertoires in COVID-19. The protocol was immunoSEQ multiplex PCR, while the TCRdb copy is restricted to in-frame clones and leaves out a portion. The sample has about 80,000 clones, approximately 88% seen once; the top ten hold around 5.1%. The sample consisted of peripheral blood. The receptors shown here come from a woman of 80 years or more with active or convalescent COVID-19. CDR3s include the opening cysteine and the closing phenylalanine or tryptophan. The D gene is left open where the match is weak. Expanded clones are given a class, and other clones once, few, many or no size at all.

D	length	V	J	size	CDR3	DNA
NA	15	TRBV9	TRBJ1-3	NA	CASSEGHSLGNTIYF	TGTGCCAGCAGCGAAGGACACTCCCTAGGAAACACCATATATTTT
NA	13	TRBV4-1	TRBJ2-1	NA	CAVGGTPPAEQFF	TGCGCCGTTGGGGGGACCCCCCCTGCGGAGCAGTTCTTC
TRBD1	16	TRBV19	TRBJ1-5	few	CASSGQQGASNQPQHF	TGTGCCAGTAGTGGCCAACAGGGGGCTAGCAATCAGCCCCAGCATTTT
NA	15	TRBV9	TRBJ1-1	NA	CASSEIDRLNTEAFF	TGTGCCAGCAGCGAAATAGACAGGCTAAACACTGAAGCTTTCTTT
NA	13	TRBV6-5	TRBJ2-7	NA	CASSYGRSDEQYF	TGTGCCAGCAGTTACGGCAGGTCCGACGAGCAGTACTTC
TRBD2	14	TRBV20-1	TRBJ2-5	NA	CSASEGTRQETQYF	TGCAGTGCTAGTGAGGGGACTAGACAAGAGACCCAGTACTTC
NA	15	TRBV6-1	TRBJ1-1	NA	CASSEGWGLGTEAFF	TGTGCCAGCAGTGAAGGGTGGGGGCTGGGCACTGAAGCTTTCTTT
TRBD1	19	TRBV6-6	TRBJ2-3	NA	CASSPRQLWTGLSTDTQYF	TGTGCCAGCAGTCCCCGTCAGCTTTGGACAGGACTTAGCACAGATACGCAGTATTTT
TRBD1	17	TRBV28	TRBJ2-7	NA	CASSAQDGTGVDSEQYF	TGTGCCAGCAGCGCCCAAGACGGGACAGGGGTCGACTCCGAGCAGTACTTC
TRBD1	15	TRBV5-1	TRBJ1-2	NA	CASSDPGGVDYGYTF	TGCGCCAGCAGCGACCCAGGGGGCGTCGACTATGGCTACACCTTC
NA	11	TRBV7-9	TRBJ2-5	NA	CASSAGETQYF	TGTGCCAGCAGTGCGGGGGAGACCCAGTACTTC
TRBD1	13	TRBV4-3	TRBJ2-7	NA	CASSQDRGYEQYF	TGCGCCAGCAGCCAAGACAGGGGGTACGAGCAGTACTTC
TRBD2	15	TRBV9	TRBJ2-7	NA	CASSVGREVHYEQYF	TGTGCCAGCAGCGTTGGCCGGGAGGTACACTACGAGCAGTACTTC
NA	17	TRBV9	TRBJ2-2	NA	CASSLAPGGPNTGELFF	TGTGCCAGCAGCCTTGCGCCCGGGGGGCCAAACACCGGGGAGCTGTTTTTT
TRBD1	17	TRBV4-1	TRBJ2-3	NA	CASSQSRGQGLADTQYF	TGCGCCAGCAGCCAATCCCGCGGACAGGGGTTGGCAGATACGCAGTATTTT